The text below deals with one TCR beta chain. Its target is unknown. Method: immunoSEQ multiplex PCR; TCRdb's copy keeps in-frame clones and lacks some. Counted here are some 120,000 clones, around 85% occurring once; the ten biggest clones make up around 1.9%. The record originates from a study of cytomegalovirus exposure and HLA in healthy donors. Regarding the study as a whole: Reported results showed that the classifier diagnosed cytomegalovirus status with high specificity and sensitivity. A later analysis found first-cohort TCR clusters tended to co-occur in the roughly 120 validation repertoires. Among the CMV-associated chains, three were confirmed in vitro as specific for CMV antigens.

The CDR3 contains 15 residues. V lost 8 bases, J lost 1 base, and 9 bases stayed unmatched. Germline V gene sequence: CDR1 LNHDA, CDR2 SQIVND (reference sequence). Sequencing used PBMCs. V and J are TRBV19 and TRBJ1-1, with 8 bases fitting TRBD1. This clonotype was sampled from a woman aged 25 to 39 in good health and CMV-seronegative. CDR3 in amino acids: CASGRPTGENTEAFF. CDR3 sequence (DNA): TGTGCCAGTGGACGACCGACAGGGGAGAACACTGAAGCTTTCTTT.